What follows is one T cell receptor (beta chain) and its context. Its antigen is as yet unknown. These data are taken from a study of cytomegalovirus exposure and HLA in healthy donors. The wider study: A prior analysis found more than 90 million unique TCR beta sequences from approximately 200 million T cells. Study outcomes and limitations: Apparent HLA restriction characterized most CMV-associated TCR beta chains in a later analysis. About 87% or about 30% of the time was how often most TCR beta V segments were productive, according to an earlier analysis.

This PCR relied on a set of 60 Vbeta primers and 13 Jbeta primers. Assay: immunoSEQ multiplex PCR; the TCRdb copy retains only in-frame clones and omits some. The repertoire holds approximately 140,000 clones, around 79% seen once, with roughly 4% in the top ten. Germline V gives CDR1 LNHDA, CDR2 SQIVND (reference sequence). This CDR3 contains 14 residues. V shed 3 bases and J shed 7 bases, with 13 bases lying between them. The J gene is TRBJ1-5, the V gene TRBV19, with a weak D call TRBD1 (5 bases). Material: PBMCs. This TCR was recovered from a human donor in good health. CDR3 amino acids: CASSIGGIGQPQHF. The CDR3, as DNA: TGTGCCAGTAGTATTGGGGGGATCGGACAGCCCCAGCATTTT. The variable domain in full, with the rest retrieved from reference TRBV19 and TRBJ1-5, is DGGITQSPKYLFRKEGQNVTLSCEQNLNHDAMYWYRQDPGQGLRLIYYSQIVNDFQKGDIAEGYSVSREKKESFPLTVTSAQKNPTAFYLCASSIGGIGQPQHFGDGTRLSIL.